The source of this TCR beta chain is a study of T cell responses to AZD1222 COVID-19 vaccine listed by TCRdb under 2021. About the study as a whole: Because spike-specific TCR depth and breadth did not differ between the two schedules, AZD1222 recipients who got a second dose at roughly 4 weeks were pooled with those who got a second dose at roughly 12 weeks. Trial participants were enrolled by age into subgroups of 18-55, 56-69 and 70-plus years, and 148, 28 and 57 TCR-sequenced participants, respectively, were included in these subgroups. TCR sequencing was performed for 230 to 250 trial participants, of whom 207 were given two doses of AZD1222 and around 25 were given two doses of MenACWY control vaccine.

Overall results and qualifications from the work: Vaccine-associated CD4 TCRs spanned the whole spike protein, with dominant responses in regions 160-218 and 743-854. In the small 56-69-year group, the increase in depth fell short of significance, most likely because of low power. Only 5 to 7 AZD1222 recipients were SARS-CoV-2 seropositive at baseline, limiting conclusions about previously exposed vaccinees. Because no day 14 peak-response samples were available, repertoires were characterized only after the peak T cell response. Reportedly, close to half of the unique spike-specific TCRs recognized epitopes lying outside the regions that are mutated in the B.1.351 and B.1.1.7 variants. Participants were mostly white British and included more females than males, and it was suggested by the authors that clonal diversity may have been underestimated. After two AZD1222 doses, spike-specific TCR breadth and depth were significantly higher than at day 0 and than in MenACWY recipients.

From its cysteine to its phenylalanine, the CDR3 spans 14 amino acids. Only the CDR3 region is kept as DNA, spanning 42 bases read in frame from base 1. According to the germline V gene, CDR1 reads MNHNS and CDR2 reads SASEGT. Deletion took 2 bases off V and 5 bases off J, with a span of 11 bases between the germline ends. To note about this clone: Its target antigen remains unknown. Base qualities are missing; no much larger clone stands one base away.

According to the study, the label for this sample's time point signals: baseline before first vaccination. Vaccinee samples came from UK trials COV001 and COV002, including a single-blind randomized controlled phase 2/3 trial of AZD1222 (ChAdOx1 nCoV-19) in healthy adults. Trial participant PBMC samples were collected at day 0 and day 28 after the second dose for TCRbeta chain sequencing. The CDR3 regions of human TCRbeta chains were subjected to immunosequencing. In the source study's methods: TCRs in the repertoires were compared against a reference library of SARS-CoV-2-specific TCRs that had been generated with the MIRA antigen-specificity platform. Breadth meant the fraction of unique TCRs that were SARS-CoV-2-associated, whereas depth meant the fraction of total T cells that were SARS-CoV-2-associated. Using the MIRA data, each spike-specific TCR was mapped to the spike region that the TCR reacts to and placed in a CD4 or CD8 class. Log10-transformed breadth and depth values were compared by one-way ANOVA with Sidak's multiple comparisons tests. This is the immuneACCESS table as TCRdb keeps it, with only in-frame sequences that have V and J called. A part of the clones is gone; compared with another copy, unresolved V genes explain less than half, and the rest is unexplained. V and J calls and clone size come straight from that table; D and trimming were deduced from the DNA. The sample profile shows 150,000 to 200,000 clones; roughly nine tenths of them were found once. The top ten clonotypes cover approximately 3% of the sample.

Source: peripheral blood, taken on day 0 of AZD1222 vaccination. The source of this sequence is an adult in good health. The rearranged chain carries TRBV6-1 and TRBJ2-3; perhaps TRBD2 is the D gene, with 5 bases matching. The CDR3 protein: CASSEPRTVDTQYF. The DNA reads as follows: TGTGCCAGCAGTGAACCCAGGACTGTAGATACGCAGTATTTT.